Shown below are 6 T cell receptor beta chains from a single sample sequenced in a study of shared clonotypes between healthy human individuals. Only in-frame clones appear in the TCRdb table, and some are missing; sequencing was by immunoSEQ multiplex PCR. The sample shows about 680,000 clones, approximately 79% of them seen only once. The specimen was memory CD4+ T cells sorted from blood. Subset defined: CD45RA-negative fraction. These receptors all stem from a woman in her twenties or thirties in good health.

This chain uses TRBV29-1 with TRBJ2-3; 9 bases are a match to TRBD1. V gave up 3 bases and J gave up 2 bases; unmatched junction bases: 6. This CDR3 contains 15 residues. The germline gives CDR1 SQVTM, CDR2 ANQGSEA. Here the CDR3 reads CSVEMGTGHTDTQYF. The CDR3 DNA sequence: TGCAGCGTTGAGATGGGGACAGGGCACACAGATACGCAGTATTTT.

The chain links TRBV6-5 to TRBJ2-2; the D call may be TRBD1 or TRBD2 (5 bases each). V lost 6 bases to trimming and J lost 2 bases, with 13 bases between them. The CDR3 is made up of 15 amino acids. CDR1 is MNHEY, CDR2 SVGAGI, per germline. The CDR3 is CASRYGASNTGELFF. Here the CDR3 DNA reads TGTGCCAGCAGATACGGGGCCTCAAACACCGGGGAGCTGTTTTTT.

The table lists this clone with a count of one. This rearrangement joins TRBV6-5 to TRBJ2-1; no clear D gene. The CDR3 covers 14 residues. The germline gives CDR1 MNHEY, CDR2 SVGAGI. Between the trimmed V and J ends, which lost 7 bases and 12 bases, there was a span of 22 bases. This CDR3 reads CASKSDHGNGGQFF. CDR3 in DNA: TGTGCCAGCAAGAGCGACCATGGGAACGGCGGGCAGTTCTTC.

Turning to this clone: A read error is likely here: a far larger clone is one base away. The CDR3 region is CASTPAGGKRTEAFF. The CDR3, as DNA: TGTGCCAGCACCCCGGCGGGGGGCAAACGAACTGAAGCTTTCTTT. The chain couples TRBV28 to TRBJ1-1; possibly TRBD1 for D (6 bases). The germline V gene has CDR1 MDHEN and CDR2 SYDVKM. This CDR3 has 15 amino acids. The germline V and J ends were trimmed by 7 bases and 5 bases, with 20 bases remaining between them.

The V and J genes are TRBV7-6 and TRBJ2-1; D might be TRBD2 (5 bases). From germline, CDR1 is SGHVS and CDR2 FNYEAQ. Trimming left V 4 bases short and J 7 bases short, with 14 bases between. The CDR3 has 14 amino acids. CDR3 sequence: CASSWSRTGNEQFF. The CDR3 DNA reads as TGTGCCAGCAGCTGGTCCCGGACGGGGAATGAGCAGTTCTTC.

The CDR3 DNA is TGTGCCAGCAGCTTAGTGGCCCCGGCTACAGATACGCAGTATTTT. Translated, it gives CASSLVAPATDTQYF. The gene calls are TRBV7-8 and TRBJ2-3; no definite D call. The CDR3 has 15 amino acids. Trimming shortened V by 1 base and J by 3 bases, and 11 bases separated the two germline ends. The germline V gene has CDR1 SGHVS and CDR2 FQNEAQ.